The 20 T cell receptor beta chains in this list originate from one sample, sequenced in a study of blood T cell repertoires in COVID-19. The method was immunoSEQ multiplex PCR; TCRdb's version includes in-frame clones alone and lacks a portion of them. The repertoire holds approximately 240,000 clones, 88% seen once, with under 2.5% in the top ten. Sequenced material: peripheral blood. The source of these receptors is a woman between 35 and 50 years old who had recovered from COVID-19.

The chain has TRBV4-3 and TRBJ1-5; 9 bases agree with TRBD1. V shed 0 bases and J 6 bases; nucleotides not matched to a gene: 6. CDR3 size: 16 residues. CDR1 and CDR2 from the germline V gene are LGHNA and YSLEER. The CDR3 DNA follows: TGCGCCAGCAGCCAAGAGCACAGGGGGCGCATTCAGCCCCAGCATTTT. Protein product: CASSQEHRGRIQPQHF.

The rearrangement links TRBV28 to TRBJ1-3; the D is unclear. CDR3 length equals 13 residues. Germline V gene data show CDR1 as MDHEN and CDR2 as SYDVKM. Trimming left V 2 bases short and J 2 bases short, with 4 bases between. The DNA for the CDR3 is TGTGCCAGCAGTTTAACAGCTGGAAACACCATATATTTT. It specifies CASSLTAGNTIYF.

This chain joins TRBV5-1 and TRBJ2-2; no clear D gene. Germline CDR1 is SGHRS and CDR2 is YFSETQ. The CDR3 runs 13 residues. The ends were cut back, 0 bases at V and 8 bases at J, with 8 bases in the middle. The CDR3 DNA is TGCGCCAGCAGCTTGGATCCGGGTGGGGAGCTGTTTTTT. This translates into CASSLDPGGELFF.

The rearrangement uses TRBV18 and TRBJ1-5, with D possibly TRBD1 on 5 matching bases. The germline CDR1 and CDR2 sequences are KGHSH and LQKENI. The V gene lost 5 bases and the J gene lost 0 bases, with 11 bases spanning the gap. There are 15 residues in the CDR3. As DNA, the CDR3 is TGTGCCAGCTCAGCCCAGGGATATAGCAATCAGCCCCAGCATTTT. This encodes CASSAQGYSNQPQHF.

The chain combines TRBV7-9 with TRBJ1-1; 7 bases are a match to TRBD1. CDR1 is SEHNR, CDR2 FQNEAQ, per germline (reference sequence). This CDR3 contains 15 residues. V lost 5 bases, J lost 0 bases, and 6 bases stayed unmatched. CDR3 residues: CASSLWDSMNTEAFF. The CDR3 DNA follows: TGTGCCAGCAGCCTCTGGGACAGCATGAACACTGAAGCTTTCTTT.

The rearrangement joins TRBV19 to TRBJ1-3; 8 bases align to TRBD1. The CDR3 loop spans 15 amino acids. With V trimmed by 11 bases and J by 4 bases, 13 bases remained unmatched. Germline-derived CDR1 and CDR2 are LNHDA and SQIVND (reference sequence). CDR3 coding DNA: TGTGCCTCCCCCGGGACAGGACCGAGAGGAAACACCATATATTTT. Translation gives CASPGTGPRGNTIYF.

This chain uses TRBV7-2 with TRBJ2-5; D might be TRBD2 (7 bases). The CDR3 is 14 amino acids. The V gene lost 2 bases and the J gene lost 4 bases, with 11 bases spanning the gap. In germline, CDR1 is SGHTA, CDR2 FQGNSA. CDR3 coding DNA: TGTGCCAGCAGCTTAAGCGGGACACTAGAGACCCAGTACTTC. Protein product: CASSLSGTLETQYF. Full variable domain (rest looked up from reference TRBV7-2 and TRBJ2-5): GAGVSQSPSNKVTEKGKDVELRCDPISGHTALYWYRQSLGQGLEFLIYFQGNSAPDKSGLPSDRFSAERTGGSVSTLTIQRTQQEDSAVYLCASSLSGTLETQYFGPGTRLLVL.

CDR3 bases: TGTGCCAGCAGCTTAGGGGACAGGGGGTCCGGGGCCAACGTCCTGACTTTC. This sequence encodes CASSLGDRGSGANVLTF. This chain links TRBV7-3 with TRBJ2-6, with 11 nucleotides matching TRBD1. Germline V gene data show CDR1 as SGHTA and CDR2 as FQGTGA. Trimming took 2 bases from V and 4 from J; bases not matched to a gene: 4. This CDR3 spans 17 amino acids.

The V gene is TRBV30, the J gene TRBJ1-4, with 8 positions matching TRBD1. The trim removed 6 bases at V and 8 bases at J, leaving 14 bases unmatched. Per germline, CDR1 GTSNPN and CDR2 SVGIG (reference sequence). The CDR3 has 15 residues. The CDR3 bases are TGTGCCTGCGGACAGGGTATCAGTGCAAGGGAAAAACTGTTTTTT. This codes for CACGQGISAREKLFF.

The V and J genes are TRBV7-3 and TRBJ2-3; 8 bases are shared with TRBD2. CDR1 is SGHTA and CDR2 is FQGTGA in the germline V gene. V lost 5 bases and J lost 1; bases outside the gene matches: 5. This CDR3 region has 15 residues. The CDR3 DNA sequence: TGTGCCAGCAGCCTGAGCGGGGGCCGCACAGATACGCAGTATTTT. It yields the protein CASSLSGGRTDTQYF.

The chain combines TRBV6-2 or TRBV6-3 with TRBJ2-1, with D perhaps matching TRBD1 (5 bases). The CDR3 spans 14 residues. Between the trimmed V and J ends, which lost 2 bases and 4 bases, there was a span of 9 bases. Per the germline V gene, CDR1 is MNHEY and CDR2 is SVGEGT. The CDR3 coding sequence is TGTGCCAGCAGTTACGACAGATTATACAATGAGCAGTTCTTC. Translating it yields CASSYDRLYNEQFF.

This chain connects TRBV3-1 (or the pseudogene TRBV3-2) to TRBJ2-1; D unresolved. The V end was cut by 0 bases, the J end by 1 base, with 16 bases between. CDR1 and CDR2 (germline): LGHDT, YNNKEL (reference sequence). The CDR3 consists of 18 residues. This CDR3 is CASSQEAPRKGSYNEQFF. The CDR3 region has the DNA TGTGCCAGCAGCCAAGAGGCCCCGCGGAAAGGTTCCTACAATGAGCAGTTCTTC.

The V gene is TRBV19, the J gene TRBJ2-5; D might be TRBD1 (5 bases). Trimming removed 5 bases at V and 8 bases at J, with 12 bases between. The CDR3 contains 12 residues. Germline assignment: CDR1 LNHDA and CDR2 SQIVND (reference sequence). The DNA of the CDR3 is TGTGCCAGTAGTCAGGGATGGACAACCCAGTACTTC. This sequence encodes CASSQGWTTQYF.

The J gene is TRBJ2-3, the V gene TRBV29-1; TRBD1 might be the D (7 bases). V shed 6 bases and J shed 1 base, with 14 bases lying between them. Germline CDR1 and CDR2: SQVTM and ANQGSEA. This CDR3 comprises 14 residues. The DNA for the CDR3 is TGCAGCGTCTTAGACAGGGAGGGCACAGATACGCAGTATTTT. Its protein is CSVLDREGTDTQYF.

This chain connects TRBV7-6 to TRBJ2-6; TRBD1 agrees at 7 bases. The CDR3 contains 18 residues. Per germline, CDR1 SGHVS and CDR2 FNYEAQ. The ends lost 2 bases at V and 1 base at J; junction bases unmatched: 8. The CDR3 bases are TGTGCCAGCAGCTTAAGGTTTCCGACAGGGTCTGGGGCCAACGTCCTGACTTTC. Protein product: CASSLRFPTGSGANVLTF.

The chain recombines TRBV2 with TRBJ2-2, with TRBD2 identical over 7 bases. The germline CDR1 and CDR2 sequences are SNHLY and FYNNEI. J lost 0 bases, V lost 7 bases, and 11 bases had no gene match. The CDR3 totals 17 residues. For the CDR3, the DNA is TGTGCCAGCACCCAAGGGAGCGGGAAAGCGAACACCGGGGAGCTGTTTTTT. Translated, it gives CASTQGSGKANTGELFF.

This chain joins TRBV5-5 and TRBJ2-7, with 11 bases aligning to TRBD1. Germline V gene data show CDR1 as SGHKS and CDR2 as YYEKEE (reference sequence). The V gene end was trimmed by 4 bases and the J gene end by 4 bases; junction bases not matched to a gene: 7. This CDR3 comprises 15 residues. The CDR3 sequence is CASSKGQGVLYEQYF. The CDR3 nucleotides are TGTGCCAGCAGCAAGGGACAGGGGGTTTTATACGAGCAGTACTTC.

This clone was recorded once. The chain recombines TRBV7-3 with TRBJ2-2; no definite D call. CDR3 length equals 14 residues. The germline V gene encodes CDR1 SGHTA and CDR2 FQGTGA. Trimming shortened V by 0 bases and J by 3 bases, and 5 bases separated the two germline ends. The DNA for the CDR3 is TGTGCCAGCAGCTTAACTCGGGACACCGGGGAGCTGTTTTTT. Its protein product is CASSLTRDTGELFF.

This clone was recorded a few times. The chain links TRBV6-5 to TRBJ2-1, with D perhaps TRBD1 (6 bases). With 1 base removed from V and 3 bases from J, the gap between germline ends came to 10 bases. There are 15 residues in the CDR3. CDR1 is MNHEY and CDR2 is SVGAGI in the germline V gene. The CDR3 is CASSYYDRNYNEQFF. The CDR3 DNA is TGTGCCAGCAGTTACTATGACAGGAACTACAATGAGCAGTTCTTC.

V gene TRBV19 combines with J gene TRBJ1-2; 9 bases match TRBD1. Losses at the gene ends were 4 bases for V and 8 bases for J; bases not matched to a gene: 11. CDR1 and CDR2 (germline): LNHDA, SQIVND (reference sequence). This CDR3 contains 15 residues. The CDR3 sequence: CASSNTGTGPLGYTF. CDR3 nucleotide sequence: TGTGCCAGTAGTAACACCGGGACAGGGCCATTAGGCTACACCTTC.